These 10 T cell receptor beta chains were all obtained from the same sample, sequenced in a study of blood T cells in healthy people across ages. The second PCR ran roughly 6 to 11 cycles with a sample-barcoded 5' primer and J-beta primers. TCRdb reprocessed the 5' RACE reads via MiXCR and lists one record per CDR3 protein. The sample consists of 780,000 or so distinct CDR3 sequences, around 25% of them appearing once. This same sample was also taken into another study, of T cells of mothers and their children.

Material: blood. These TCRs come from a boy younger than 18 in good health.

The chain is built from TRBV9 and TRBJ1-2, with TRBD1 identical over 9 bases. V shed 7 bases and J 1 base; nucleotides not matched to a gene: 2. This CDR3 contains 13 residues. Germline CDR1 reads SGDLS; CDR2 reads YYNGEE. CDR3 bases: TGTGCCAGCGGGGGACAGGGTAACTATGGCTACACCTTC. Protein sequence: CASGGQGNYGYTF.

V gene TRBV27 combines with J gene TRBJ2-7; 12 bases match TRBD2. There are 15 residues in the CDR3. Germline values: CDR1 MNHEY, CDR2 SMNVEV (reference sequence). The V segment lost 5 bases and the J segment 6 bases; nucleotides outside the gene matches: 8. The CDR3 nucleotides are TGTGCCAGCAGTACCAAAAGACTAGCGGGAGCCGAGCAGTACTTC. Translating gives CASSTKRLAGAEQYF.

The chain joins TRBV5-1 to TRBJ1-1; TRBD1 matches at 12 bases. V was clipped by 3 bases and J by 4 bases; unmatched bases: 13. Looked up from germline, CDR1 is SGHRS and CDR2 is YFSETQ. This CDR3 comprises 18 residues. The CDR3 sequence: CASSSKPGQGAPGTEAFF. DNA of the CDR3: TGCGCCAGCAGCTCCAAGCCGGGACAGGGGGCGCCGGGCACTGAAGCTTTCTTT. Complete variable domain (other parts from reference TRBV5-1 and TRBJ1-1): KAGVTQTPRYLIKTRGQQVTLSCSPISGHRSVSWYQQTPGQGLQFLFEYFSETQRNKGNFPGRFSGRQFSNSRSEMNVSTLELGDSALYLCASSSKPGQGAPGTEAFFGQGTRLTVV.

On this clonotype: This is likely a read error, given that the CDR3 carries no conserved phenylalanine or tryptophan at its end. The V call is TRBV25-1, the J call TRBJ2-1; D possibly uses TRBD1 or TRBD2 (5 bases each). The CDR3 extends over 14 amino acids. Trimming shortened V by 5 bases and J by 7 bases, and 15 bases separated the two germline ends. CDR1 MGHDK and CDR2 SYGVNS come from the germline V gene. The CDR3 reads CASSSPGAFNEQFL. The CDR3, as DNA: TGTGCCAGCAGTTCTCCCGGGGCCTTTAATGAGCAGTTCCTC.

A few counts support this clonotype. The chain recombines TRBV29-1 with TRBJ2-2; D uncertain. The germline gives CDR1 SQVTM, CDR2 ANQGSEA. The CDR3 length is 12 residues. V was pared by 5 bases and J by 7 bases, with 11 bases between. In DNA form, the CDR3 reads TGCAGCGTTCTAACTGAACGCGGGGAGCTGTTTTTT. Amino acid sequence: CSVLTERGELFF.

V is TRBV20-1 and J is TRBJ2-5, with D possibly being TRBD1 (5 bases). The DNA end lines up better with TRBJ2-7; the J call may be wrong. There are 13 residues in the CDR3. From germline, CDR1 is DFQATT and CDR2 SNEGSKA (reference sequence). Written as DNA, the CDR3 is TGCAGTGCTAGTTCCCAGGGTATTTACGAGCAGTACTTC. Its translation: CSASSQGIYEQYF.

The CDR3 loop is CASSPLAGPRREQYF. The CDR3 region has the DNA TGTGCCAGCAGCCCCCTTGCGGGGCCAAGGCGGGAGCAGTACTTC. The genes are TRBV7-9 and TRBJ2-7; a weak D match, TRBD2 (6 bases). Trimming removed 5 bases at V and 7 bases at J, with 21 bases between. Per the germline V gene, CDR1 is SEHNR and CDR2 is FQNEAQ (reference sequence). This CDR3 contains 15 residues. The whole variable domain, filled in from reference TRBV7-9 and TRBJ2-7, reads DTGVSQNPRHKITKRGQNVTFRCDPISEHNRLYWYRQTLGQGPEFLTYFQNEAQLEKSRLLSDRFSAERPKGSFSTLEIQRTEQGDSAMYLCASSPLAGPRREQYFGPGTRLTVT.

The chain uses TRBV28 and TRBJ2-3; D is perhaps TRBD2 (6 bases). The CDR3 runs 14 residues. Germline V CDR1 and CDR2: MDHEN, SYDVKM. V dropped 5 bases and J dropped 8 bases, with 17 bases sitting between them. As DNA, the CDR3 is TGTGCCAGCAGTCCGCATTCCGGGGGAGGTACGCAGTATTTT. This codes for CASSPHSGGGTQYF.

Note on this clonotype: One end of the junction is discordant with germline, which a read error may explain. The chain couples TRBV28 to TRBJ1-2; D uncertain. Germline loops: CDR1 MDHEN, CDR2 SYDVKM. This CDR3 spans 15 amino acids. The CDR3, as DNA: TGTGCCAGCAGTCCTGTCGACGTGTTTCCCTATGGCCACACCTTC. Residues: CASSPVDVFPYGHTF.

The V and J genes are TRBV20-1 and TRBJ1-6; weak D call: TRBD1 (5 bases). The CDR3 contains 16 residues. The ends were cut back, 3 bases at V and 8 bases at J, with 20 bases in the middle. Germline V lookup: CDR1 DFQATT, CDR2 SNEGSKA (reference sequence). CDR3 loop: CSARGFRALDDSPLHF. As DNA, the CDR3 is TGCAGTGCTAGGGGATTCAGGGCTCTCGACGATTCACCCCTCCACTTT.